Here is one TCR beta chain with its context. This clone's antigen is unknown. One base away there is no much larger clone; base qualities are not given. This sample was included in a study of T cell responses to AZD1222 COVID-19 vaccine (dated by TCRdb to the early 2020s). At the level of the whole study: AZD1222 recipients whose second dose came at about 4 weeks and those whose second dose came at about 12 weeks were combined into one group, since spike-specific TCR depth and breadth did not differ between the two schedules. A total of roughly 240 trial participants underwent TCR sequencing, of whom approximately 210 received two doses of AZD1222 and some 26 received two doses of the MenACWY control vaccine. Trial participants were enrolled into age subgroups of 18-55, 56-69 and 70-plus years, which contained around 150, 29 and 61 TCR-sequenced participants, respectively. On the study overall, not on this receptor specifically: Spike-specific TCR breadth and depth rose significantly after two AZD1222 doses compared with day 0 and with MenACWY recipients. In the small 56-69-year group, the increase in depth fell short of significance, most likely because of low power. Only five to seven AZD1222 recipients were SARS-CoV-2 seropositive at baseline, limiting conclusions about previously exposed vaccinees. Epitopes outside the regions mutated in the B.1.351 and B.1.1.7 variants were reportedly recognized by nearly half of the unique spike-specific TCRs. Most participants were white British and females outnumbered males, and the authors suggested that clonal diversity may have been underestimated. The whole spike protein was spanned by vaccine-associated CD4 TCRs, and dominant responses were seen in regions 160-218 and 743-854. No day 14 peak-response samples were available, so repertoires were characterized only after the peak T cell response.

This specimen's time point label, interpreted: baseline before first vaccination. Vaccinee samples were obtained from the UK trials COV001 and COV002, which included a single-blind randomized controlled phase 2/3 trial of AZD1222 (ChAdOx1 nCoV-19) in healthy adults. For TCRbeta chain sequencing, PBMC samples were collected from trial participants at day 0 and at day 28 after the second dose. Germline trimming: 5 bases from V, 4 bases from J; junction bases outside gene matches: 10. CDR3 length: 16 amino acids, cysteine to phenylalanine. CDR3 DNA is the only sequence kept; it has 48 bases, read in frame from the first base. CDR1 SGHVS and CDR2 FQNEAQ are derived from the germline V gene. The CDR3 regions of human TCRbeta chains were subjected to immunosequencing. In the paper's pipeline: Repertoire TCRs were matched against a reference library of SARS-CoV-2-specific TCRs generated with the MIRA antigen-specificity platform. Breadth meant the fraction of unique TCRs that were SARS-CoV-2-associated, whereas depth meant the fraction of total T cells that were SARS-CoV-2-associated. Using the MIRA data, every spike-specific TCR was mapped to the spike region that the TCR reacted to and assigned to either a CD4 or a CD8 class. Log10-transformed breadth and depth values were compared by one-way ANOVA with Sidak's multiple comparisons tests. TCRdb provides this immuneACCESS table in a form limited to in-frame rearrangements. Some clones are lacking; in checked studies, under half of them reflect an unresolved V gene, and why the rest are absent is not known. The V and J calls and clone size were taken over from that table, and D and trimming were inferred from the DNA. The sample yields roughly 120,000 clones; 89% were counted once. The ten largest clones add up to roughly 4.1% of the sample.

The sample here was peripheral blood, taken on day 0 of AZD1222 vaccination. This sequence was found in an adult in good health. Rearrangement joined TRBV7-8 to TRBJ1-5; 8 nucleotides in the junction match TRBD1. The CDR3 sequence is CASSGAGGSGNQPQHF. The DNA is as follows: TGTGCCAGCAGCGGAGCAGGGGGCTCAGGAAATCAGCCCCAGCATTTT.